This T cell receptor (beta chain) came from a study of cytomegalovirus exposure and HLA in healthy donors. The CDR3 loop spans 16 amino acids. Per germline, CDR1 MDHEN and CDR2 SYDVKM. Germline trimming cut 5 bases from V and 3 bases from J; bases unmatched to any gene: 6. With 60 Vbeta and 13 Jbeta primers, the PCR was carried out. Repertoires were generated with immunoSEQ multiplex PCR, while TCRdb's copy carries only in-frame clones and drops some. The sample contains 150,000 to 200,000 clones, approximately 82% of which appear only once. Source material: PBMCs. The chain couples TRBV28 to TRBJ2-5, with 13 nucleotides matching TRBD2. The sequence was obtained from a man between 18 and 35 years old in good health and CMV-seropositive. In nucleotides, the CDR3 is TGTGCCAGCAGTGACGCGGGACTAGCGGGAAAAGAGACCCAGTACTTC. This codes for CASSDAGLAGKETQYF.